The 26 T cell receptor beta chains given below trace back to one sample, sequenced in a study of blood T cell repertoires in COVID-19. Only in-frame clones appear in the TCRdb table, and some are missing; sequencing was by immunoSEQ multiplex PCR. The sample shows 65,000 to 100,000 clones, approximately 81% of them seen only once. Sequencing input: peripheral blood. Every receptor here comes from a woman of 80 years or more with acute or convalescent COVID-19.

The chain recombines TRBV15 with TRBJ1-2, with D possibly being TRBD1 (5 bases). Trimming shortened V by 0 bases and J by 2 bases, and 13 bases separated the two germline ends. The CDR3 is 16 residues long. Looked up from germline, CDR1 is LNHNV and CDR2 is YYDKDF (reference sequence). The CDR3 nucleotides are TGTGCCACCAGCAGAGATAGTTTCCGGGGGAACTATGGCTACACCTTC. Translation gives CATSRDSFRGNYGYTF.

This clone was detected a few times. The V and J genes are TRBV3-1 (or the pseudogene TRBV3-2) and TRBJ1-2; 8 bases align to TRBD1. CDR1 LGHDT and CDR2 YNNKEL come from the germline V gene (reference sequence). V was clipped by 1 base and J by 7 bases; unmatched bases: 5. There are 14 residues in the CDR3. The CDR3, as DNA: TGTGCCAGCAGCCAAGGACAGGGGCATTCTGGCTACACCTTC. It encodes CASSQGQGHSGYTF.

The genes are TRBV19 and TRBJ1-2, with 7 bases matching TRBD1. The germline CDR1 and CDR2 sequences are LNHDA and SQIVND (reference sequence). Trimming cost V 6 bases and J 6 bases; bases outside gene matches: 10. The CDR3 extends over 14 amino acids. DNA of the CDR3: TGTGCCAGTAGATTTCGACAGGGTGACCATGGCTACACCTTC. Translated: CASRFRQGDHGYTF.

This rearrangement joins TRBV28 to TRBJ2-3; 8 nucleotides agree with TRBD1. CDR1 and CDR2 from the germline V gene are MDHEN and SYDVKM. Germline trimming cut 2 bases from V and 5 bases from J; bases unmatched to any gene: 6. This CDR3 region has 15 residues. In DNA, the CDR3 is TGTGCCAGCAGTTTAGGCGGACAGGGACTAGATACGCAGTATTTT. This sequence encodes CASSLGGQGLDTQYF.

The V gene is TRBV4-1, the J gene TRBJ2-3; no clear D. V lost 1 base and J lost 7, with 12 bases in between. The CDR3 spans 14 residues. Germline V gene data show CDR1 as MGHRA and CDR2 as YSYEKL. The CDR3 DNA reads TGCGCCAGCAGCCAAGTGACTGTCGTATATACGCAGTATTTT. It codes for CASSQVTVVYTQYF.

The rearrangement joins TRBV5-4 to TRBJ2-6; no definite D call. The CDR3 totals 15 residues. CDR1 is SGHNT, CDR2 YYREEE, per germline (reference sequence). The germline V and J ends were trimmed by 4 bases and 0 bases, with 8 bases remaining between them. In DNA, the CDR3 is TGTGCCAGCAGCCGCGAAGCCTCTGGGGCCAACGTCCTGACTTTC. It yields the protein CASSREASGANVLTF.

The V gene is TRBV24-1, the J gene TRBJ1-2; tentative D call: TRBD1 (6 bases). The CDR3 covers 15 residues. Germline V lookup: CDR1 KGHDR, CDR2 SFDVKD. Trimming pared 5 bases from V and 7 bases from J, leaving 19 bases between. CDR3 sequence: CATSAQGGGYGGYTF. The CDR3 DNA sequence: TGTGCCACCAGTGCTCAGGGTGGGGGCTATGGTGGCTACACCTTC.

The V gene is TRBV19, the J gene TRBJ2-2, with a tentative D call TRBD1 (6 bases). Germline CDR1 reads LNHDA; CDR2 reads SQIVND (reference sequence). V was shortened by 10 bases and J by 2 bases, with 17 bases between the two germline ends. The CDR3 sequence is 15 residues long. The CDR3 sequence is CATRTGTYNTGELFF. The CDR3 DNA reads TGTGCCACGCGGACCGGGACATATAACACCGGGGAGCTGTTTTTT.

The V gene is TRBV6-5, the J gene TRBJ1-2; 11 positions match TRBD1. CDR1 and CDR2 (germline): MNHEY, SVGAGI. The CDR3 loop spans 14 amino acids. Trimming cost V 4 bases and J 5 bases; bases outside gene matches: 3. The CDR3 protein is CASSSGQGGYGYTF. The CDR3 nucleotides read TGTGCCAGCAGTTCGGGACAGGGGGGATATGGCTACACCTTC.

This chain connects TRBV6-5 to TRBJ2-1; 11 bases agree with TRBD2. With V trimmed by 6 bases and J by 4 bases, 5 bases remained unmatched. Germline CDR1 and CDR2: MNHEY and SVGAGI. The CDR3 is made up of 15 amino acids. The CDR3 loop is CASSQTSGAYNEQFF. The CDR3 DNA is TGTGCCAGCAGCCAGACTAGCGGGGCTTACAATGAGCAGTTCTTC.

J is TRBJ1-2 and V is TRBV29-1, with 10 positions matching TRBD1. V dropped 7 bases and J dropped 8; count of bases not matched to a gene: 7. CDR1 is SQVTM and CDR2 is ANQGSEA in the germline V gene. This CDR3 contains 12 residues. The CDR3 sequence: CSADRGMGGYTF. CDR3 nucleotide sequence: TGCAGCGCGGACAGGGGGATGGGAGGCTACACCTTC.

The chain joins TRBV4-2 to TRBJ2-3; a possible D gene is TRBD2 (6 bases). The CDR3 sequence is 14 residues long. Between the trimmed V and J ends, which lost 9 bases and 3 bases, there was a span of 16 bases. The V gene's germline CDR1 is LGHNA and CDR2 YNFKEQ. The CDR3 bases are TGTGCCAGTGGGCCCGGGGGAACAACAGATACGCAGTATTTT. Amino acid sequence: CASGPGGTTDTQYF.

This clone was seen a single time. The chain has TRBV5-4 and TRBJ1-3, with D possibly TRBD1 on 6 matching bases. Between the trimmed V and J ends, which lost 0 bases and 5 bases, there was a span of 12 bases. The CDR3 extends over 15 amino acids. Germline assignment: CDR1 SGHNT and CDR2 YYREEE (reference sequence). The CDR3 region is CASSLASDSRNTIYF. The CDR3 DNA sequence: TGTGCCAGCAGCTTGGCGTCGGACAGTAGAAACACCATATATTTT. The variable domain in full, completed from reference TRBV5-4 and TRBJ1-3, reads ETGVTQSPTHLIKTRGQQVTLRCSSQSGHNTVSWYQQALGQGPQFIFQYYREEENGRGNFPPRFSGLQFPNYSSELNVNALELDDSALYLCASSLASDSRNTIYFGEGSWLTVV.

V is TRBV5-6 and J is TRBJ1-5; D remains unclear. There are 14 residues in the CDR3. V was pared by 4 bases and J by 2 bases, with 10 bases between. The germline V gene encodes CDR1 SGHDT and CDR2 YYEEEE. The CDR3 coding sequence is TGTGCCAGCAGCATACTTATTGGCAATCAGCCCCAGCATTTT. This sequence encodes CASSILIGNQPQHF. The complete variable domain, with remaining parts taken from reference TRBV5-6 and TRBJ1-5, reads DAGVTQSPTHLIKTRGQQVTLRCSPKSGHDTVSWYQQALGQGPQFIFQYYEEEERQRGNFPDRFSGHQFPNYSSELNVNALLLGDSALYLCASSILIGNQPQHFGDGTRLSIL.

V is TRBV3-1 (or the pseudogene TRBV3-2) and J is TRBJ2-5; 8 nucleotides match TRBD1. Germline lookup yields CDR1 LGHDT and CDR2 YNNKEL (reference sequence). The CDR3 is 13 amino acids. The V and J ends lost 7 bases and 5 bases, in that order; junction bases with no gene match: 6. CDR3 loop: CASTPRGRETQYF. In DNA form, the CDR3 reads TGTGCCAGCACCCCCAGGGGGCGTGAGACCCAGTACTTC.

The genes are TRBV7-9 and TRBJ1-1, with D uncertain. The CDR3 is 11 amino acids. Germline V gives CDR1 SEHNR, CDR2 FQNEAQ (reference sequence). Trimming cost V 8 bases and J 1 base, with 5 bases left between them. The CDR3 nucleotides are TGTGCCAGCGAGGAGAACACTGAAGCTTTCTTT. Amino acids: CASEENTEAFF.

A few counts support this clone. This chain uses TRBV11-3 with TRBJ2-2, with 7 bases lining up with TRBD1. The CDR3 is 15 amino acids. In germline, CDR1 is SGHNT, CDR2 YENEEA. Germline trimming cut 6 bases from V and 0 bases from J; bases unmatched to any gene: 4. Here the CDR3 reads CASRPDRANTGELFF. CDR3 bases: TGTGCCAGCAGGCCCGACAGGGCGAACACCGGGGAGCTGTTTTTT.

This clone has just a few counts. This chain connects TRBV11-2 to TRBJ2-7; 7 bases line up with TRBD1. The CDR3 has 12 residues. Per germline, CDR1 SGHAT and CDR2 FQNNGV. With V trimmed by 5 bases and J by 6 bases, 4 bases remained unmatched. CDR3 sequence reads: CASSPGGSEQYF. CDR3 in DNA: TGTGCCAGCAGCCCAGGGGGTAGCGAGCAGTACTTC.

The gene calls are TRBV18 and TRBJ1-2, with 7 bases that match TRBD1. V was clipped by 4 bases and J by 8 bases; unmatched bases: 10. This CDR3 has 14 residues. Germline values: CDR1 KGHSH, CDR2 LQKENI. The CDR3 sequence: CASSRGQNIWGYTF. CDR3 DNA sequence: TGTGCCAGCTCACGGGGACAGAACATATGGGGCTACACCTTC.

This clone was counted a few times. V and J are TRBV7-2 and TRBJ2-7; TRBD1 matches at 8 bases. Germline V gives CDR1 SGHTA, CDR2 FQGNSA. The J segment lost 3 bases and the V segment lost 5 bases, leaving 6 bases of the junction unmatched. CDR3 length: 14 amino acids. The CDR3 sequence is CASSARTGYYEQYF. CDR3 coding DNA: TGTGCCAGCAGCGCCAGGACAGGGTACTACGAGCAGTACTTC. Based on the CDR3 plus reference TRBV7-2 and TRBJ2-7, the full variable domain is GAGVSQSPSNKVTEKGKDVELRCDPISGHTALYWYRQSLGQGLEFLIYFQGNSAPDKSGLPSDRFSAERTGGSVSTLTIQRTQQEDSAVYLCASSARTGYYEQYFGPGTRLTVT.

The gene calls are TRBV6-5 and TRBJ1-2; tentative D call: TRBD1 (5 bases). The CDR3 is 12 residues long. From germline, CDR1 is MNHEY and CDR2 SVGAGI. Trimming stripped 0 bases from V and 10 bases from J, with 9 bases between. CDR3 in amino acids: CASSYSGDYYTF. In nucleotides, the CDR3 is TGTGCCAGCAGTTACTCTGGGGACTACTACACCTTC.

The J gene is TRBJ1-4, the V gene TRBV30; a possible D gene is TRBD1 (5 bases). CDR1 is GTSNPN and CDR2 is SVGIG in the germline V gene (reference sequence). Trimming pared 2 bases from V and 2 bases from J, leaving 12 bases between. The CDR3 sequence is 15 residues long. CDR3 nucleotides: TGTGCCTGGAGTACTATGACAGTTACTAATGAAAAACTGTTTTTT. Protein sequence: CAWSTMTVTNEKLFF.

This clone is a singleton in its sample. V gene TRBV19 combines with J gene TRBJ1-2; possible D gene TRBD1, 5 bases. Germline V gives CDR1 LNHDA, CDR2 SQIVND (reference sequence). The CDR3 has 15 amino acids. The V and J ends lost 3 bases and 7 bases respectively, with 18 bases between them. The CDR3 coding sequence is TGTGCCAGTAGTATTACCCCTCAGGGTTTTTCTGGCTACACCTTC. It encodes CASSITPQGFSGYTF.

This clone was counted only a few times. The chain employs TRBV2 and TRBJ1-1; D is possibly TRBD1 (5 bases). Trimming removed 2 bases from V and 7 bases from J, with 14 bases in between. The CDR3 runs to 14 residues. Germline V gene sequence: CDR1 SNHLY, CDR2 FYNNEI. Here the CDR3 DNA reads TGTGCCAGCAGTGAAACGGACATTCTTGGTGAAGCTTTCTTT. As protein: CASSETDILGEAFF.

The gene calls are TRBV3-1 (or the pseudogene TRBV3-2) and TRBJ2-1, with D tentatively TRBD2 (5 bases). The V and J ends lost 8 bases and 2 bases respectively, with 10 bases between them. Looked up from germline, CDR1 is LGHDT and CDR2 is YNNKEL (reference sequence). This CDR3 comprises 13 residues. CDR3 coding DNA: TGTGCCAGCGGGCCGGGAACCTACAATGAGCAGTTCTTC. Translating it yields CASGPGTYNEQFF.

The chain is built from TRBV19 and TRBJ2-2, with TRBD1 matching over 8 bases. Germline lookup yields CDR1 LNHDA and CDR2 SQIVND (reference sequence). The CDR3 totals 15 residues. V dropped 8 bases and J dropped 4; count of bases not matched to a gene: 9. The CDR3 reads CASSSGQASTGELFF. The DNA for the CDR3 is TGTGCCAGTTCGTCGGGACAGGCGAGCACCGGGGAGCTGTTTTTT.